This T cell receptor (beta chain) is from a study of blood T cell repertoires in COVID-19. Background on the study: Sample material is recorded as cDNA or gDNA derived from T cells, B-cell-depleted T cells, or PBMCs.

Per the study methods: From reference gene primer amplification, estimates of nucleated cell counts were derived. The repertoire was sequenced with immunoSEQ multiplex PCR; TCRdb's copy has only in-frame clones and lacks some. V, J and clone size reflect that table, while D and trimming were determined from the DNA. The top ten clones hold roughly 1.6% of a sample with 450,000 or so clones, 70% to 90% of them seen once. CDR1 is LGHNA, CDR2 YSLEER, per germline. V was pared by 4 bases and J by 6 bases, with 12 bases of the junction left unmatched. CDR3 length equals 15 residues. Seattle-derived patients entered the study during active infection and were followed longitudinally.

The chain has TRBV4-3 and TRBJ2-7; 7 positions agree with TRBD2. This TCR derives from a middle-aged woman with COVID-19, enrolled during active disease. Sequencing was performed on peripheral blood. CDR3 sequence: CASSPSGGSSREQYF. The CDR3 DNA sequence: TGCGCCAGCAGCCCCTCGGGCGGGAGTAGTCGCGAGCAGTACTTC.